These 3 T cell receptor beta chains were all obtained from the same sample, sequenced in a study of T cells in Graves' hyperthyroidism and ophthalmopathy. Researchers amplified the TCR beta CDR3 regions from RNA transcripts. The study used the HTBI primer set for a first-round RT-PCR of the TCR CDR3. TCRdb fed the multiplex PCR reads into MiXCR, producing one record per CDR3 protein. Here the sample spans about 690,000 distinct CDR3 sequences, around 16% being singletons. Sequenced sample: blood. These receptors were collected from a man aged 50-60 years with Graves' hyperthyroidism.

This clonotype was seen ten or more times. The chain employs TRBV7-2 and TRBJ2-1, with TRBD1 matching 9 bases. This CDR3 comprises 16 residues. The ends lost 5 bases at V and 10 bases at J; junction bases unmatched: 15. Germline-derived CDR1 and CDR2 are SGHTA and FQGNSA. Here the CDR3 reads CASSQTRDRVRWEQFF. The CDR3 nucleotides read TGTGCCAGCAGCCAAACCCGGGACAGGGTAAGATGGGAGCAGTTCTTC.

This clonotype was found many times. This sequence joins TRBV28 and TRBJ1-1, with 9 bases that match TRBD1. J lost 11 bases, V lost 2 bases, and 12 bases had no gene match. Germline assignment: CDR1 MDHEN and CDR2 SYDVKM. CDR3 length equals 15 residues. CDR3 in DNA: TGTGCCAGCAGTTTAGTTGACAGGGGGTCGTCTTGGGCTTTCTTT. Amino acids: CASSLVDRGSSWAFF.

V and J are TRBV28 and TRBJ2-1; 9 bases align to TRBD1. Looked up from germline, CDR1 is MDHEN and CDR2 is SYDVKM. V lost 3 bases to trimming and J lost 7 bases; unmatched junction nucleotides: 7. The CDR3 length is 15 residues. CDR3 bases: TGTGCCAGCAGTTTCGGGACAGGGCCGTGGAATGAGCAGTTCTTC. Its translation: CASSFGTGPWNEQFF.